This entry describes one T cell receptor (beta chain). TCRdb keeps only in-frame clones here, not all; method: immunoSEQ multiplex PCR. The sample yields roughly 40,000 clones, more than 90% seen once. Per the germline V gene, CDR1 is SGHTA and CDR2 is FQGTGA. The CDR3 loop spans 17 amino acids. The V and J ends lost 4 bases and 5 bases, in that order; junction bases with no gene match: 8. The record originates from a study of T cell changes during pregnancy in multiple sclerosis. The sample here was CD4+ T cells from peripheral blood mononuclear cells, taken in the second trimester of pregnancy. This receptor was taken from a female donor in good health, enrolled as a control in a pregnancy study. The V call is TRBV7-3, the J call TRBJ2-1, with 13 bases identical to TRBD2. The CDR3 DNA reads TGTGCCAGCAGCTACGTGAGACTAGCGGGGGGCGACAATGAGCAGTTCTTC. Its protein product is CASSYVRLAGGDNEQFF.